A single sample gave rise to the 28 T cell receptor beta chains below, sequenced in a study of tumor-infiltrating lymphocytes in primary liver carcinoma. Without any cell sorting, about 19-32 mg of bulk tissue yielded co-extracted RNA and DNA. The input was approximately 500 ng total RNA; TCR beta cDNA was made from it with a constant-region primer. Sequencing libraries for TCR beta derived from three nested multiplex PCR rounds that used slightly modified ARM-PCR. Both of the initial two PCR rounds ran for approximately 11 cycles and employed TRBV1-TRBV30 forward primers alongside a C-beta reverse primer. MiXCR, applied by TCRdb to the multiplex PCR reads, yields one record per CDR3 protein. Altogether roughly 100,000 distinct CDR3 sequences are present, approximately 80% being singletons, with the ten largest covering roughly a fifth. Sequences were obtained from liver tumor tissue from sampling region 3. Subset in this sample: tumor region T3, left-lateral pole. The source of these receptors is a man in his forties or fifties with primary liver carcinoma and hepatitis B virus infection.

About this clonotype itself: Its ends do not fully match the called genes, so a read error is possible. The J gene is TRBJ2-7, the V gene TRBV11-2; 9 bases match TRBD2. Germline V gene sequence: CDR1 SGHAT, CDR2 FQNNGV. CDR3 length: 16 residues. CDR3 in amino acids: CASNLLGGRVSYEQYF. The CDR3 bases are TGTGCCAGCAACTTATTAGGCGGGAGGGTCTCCTACGAGCAGTACTTC. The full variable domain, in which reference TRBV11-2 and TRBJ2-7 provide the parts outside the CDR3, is EAGVAQSPRYKIIEKRQSVAFWCNPISGHATLYWYQQILGQGPKLLIQFQNNGVVDDSQLPKDRFSAERLKGVDSTLKIQPAKLEDSAVYLCASNLLGGRVSYEQYFGPGTRLTVT.

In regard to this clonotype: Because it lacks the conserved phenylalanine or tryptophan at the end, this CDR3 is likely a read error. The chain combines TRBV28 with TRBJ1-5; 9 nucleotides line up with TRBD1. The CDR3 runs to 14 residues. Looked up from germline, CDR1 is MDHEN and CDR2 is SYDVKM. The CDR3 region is CAISLQGATQPQHL. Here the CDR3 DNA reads TGTGCCATCAGTTTACAGGGGGCAACTCAGCCCCAGCATTTA.

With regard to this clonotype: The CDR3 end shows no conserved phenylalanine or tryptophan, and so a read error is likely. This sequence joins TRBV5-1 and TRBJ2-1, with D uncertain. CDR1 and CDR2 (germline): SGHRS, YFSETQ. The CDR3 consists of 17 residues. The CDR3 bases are TGCACCAGCAGCTTGGAGTGGGGTCTTCTGACTTACAATGAGCAGTTCATC. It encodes CTSSLEWGLLTYNEQFI.

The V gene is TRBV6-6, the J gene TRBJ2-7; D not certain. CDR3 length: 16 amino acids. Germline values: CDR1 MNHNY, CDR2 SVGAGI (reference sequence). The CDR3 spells CISSYPQPSESREQYF. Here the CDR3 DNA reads TGTATCAGCAGTTACCCCCAACCAAGCGAGAGTCGCGAGCAGTACTTC.

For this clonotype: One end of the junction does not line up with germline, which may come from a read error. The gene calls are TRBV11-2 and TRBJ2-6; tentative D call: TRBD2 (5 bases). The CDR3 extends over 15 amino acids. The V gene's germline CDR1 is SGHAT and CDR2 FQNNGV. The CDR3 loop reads CATQRPRSGVNVLSF. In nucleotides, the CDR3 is TGTGCCACTCAGCGGCCGCGCTCTGGGGTCAACGTCCTGAGTTTC. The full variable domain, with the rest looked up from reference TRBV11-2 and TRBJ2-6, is EAGVAQSPRYKIIEKRQSVAFWCNPISGHATLYWYQQILGQGPKLLIQFQNNGVVDDSQLPKDRFSAERLKGVDSTLKIQPAKLEDSAVYLCATQRPRSGVNVLSFGAGSRLTVL.

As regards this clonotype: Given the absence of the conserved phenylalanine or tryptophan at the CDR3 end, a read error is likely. The chain's CDR3 is CSVVRLINQPQHI. The CDR3 nucleotides read TGCAGCGTTGTCCGACTGATCAATCAGCCCCAGCATATT. The chain is built from TRBV29-1 and TRBJ1-5; D uncertain. The length of the CDR3 is 13 residues. Germline-derived CDR1 and CDR2 are SQVTM and ANQGSEA. Trimming removed 4 bases from V and 3 bases from J, with 10 bases in between.

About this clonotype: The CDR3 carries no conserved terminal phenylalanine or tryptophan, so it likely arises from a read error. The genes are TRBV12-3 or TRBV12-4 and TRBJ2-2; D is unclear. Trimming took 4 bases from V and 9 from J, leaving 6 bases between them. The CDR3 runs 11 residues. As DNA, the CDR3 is TGTGCCAGCAGTTCCCGTAGGGAGCTGTTTCTT. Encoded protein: CASSSRRELFL.

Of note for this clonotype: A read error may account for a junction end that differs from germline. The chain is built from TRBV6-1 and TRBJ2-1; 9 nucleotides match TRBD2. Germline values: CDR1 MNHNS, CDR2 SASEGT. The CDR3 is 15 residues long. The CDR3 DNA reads TGTCCCAGCAGTGCCCAATTAGCGGGAGTTAATGAGCAGTTCTTC. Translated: CPSSAQLAGVNEQFF.

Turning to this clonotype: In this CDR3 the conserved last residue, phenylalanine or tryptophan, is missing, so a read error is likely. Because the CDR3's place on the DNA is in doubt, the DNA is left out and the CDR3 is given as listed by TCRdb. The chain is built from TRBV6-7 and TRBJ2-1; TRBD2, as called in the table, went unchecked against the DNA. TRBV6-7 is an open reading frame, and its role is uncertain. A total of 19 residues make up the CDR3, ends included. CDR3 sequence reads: CASSYPASGNFSSYNEQLL.

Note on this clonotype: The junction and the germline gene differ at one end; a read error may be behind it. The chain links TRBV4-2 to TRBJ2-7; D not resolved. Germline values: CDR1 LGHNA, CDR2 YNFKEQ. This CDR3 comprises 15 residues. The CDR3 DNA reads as TGTCCCAGCAACCAAGCCCCGGAGTTACACCAGGAGCAGTACTTC. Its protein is CPSNQAPELHQEQYF.

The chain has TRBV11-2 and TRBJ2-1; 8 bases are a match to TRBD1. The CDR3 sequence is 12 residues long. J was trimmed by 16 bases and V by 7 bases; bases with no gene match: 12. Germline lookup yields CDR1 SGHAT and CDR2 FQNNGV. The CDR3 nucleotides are TGTGCCAGCATTTACGCGACAGGGGAGAAATTCTTC. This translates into CASIYATGEKFF.

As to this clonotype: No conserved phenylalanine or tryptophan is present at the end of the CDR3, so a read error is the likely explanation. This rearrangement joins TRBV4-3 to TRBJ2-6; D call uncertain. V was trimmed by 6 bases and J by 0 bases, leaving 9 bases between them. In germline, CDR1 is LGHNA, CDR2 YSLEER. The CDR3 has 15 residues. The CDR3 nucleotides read TGCGCCAGCAGTGACGGAATCTCTGGGGCCAACGTCCTGACTTTA. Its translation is CASSDGISGANVLTL.

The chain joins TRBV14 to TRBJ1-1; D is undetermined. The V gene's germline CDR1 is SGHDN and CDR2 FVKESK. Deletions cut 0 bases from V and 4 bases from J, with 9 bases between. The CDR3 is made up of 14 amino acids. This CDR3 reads CASSQEDLSTEAFF. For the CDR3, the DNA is TGTGCCAGCAGCCAAGAAGATTTGAGCACTGAAGCTTTCTTT.

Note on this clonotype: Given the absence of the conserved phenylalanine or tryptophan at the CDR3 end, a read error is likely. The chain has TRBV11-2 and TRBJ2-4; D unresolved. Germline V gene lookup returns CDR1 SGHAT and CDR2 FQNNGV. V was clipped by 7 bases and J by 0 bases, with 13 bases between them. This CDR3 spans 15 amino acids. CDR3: CASTTTAVAKNIQYL. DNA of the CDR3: TGTGCCAGCACTACTACGGCGGTAGCCAAAAACATTCAGTACTTA.

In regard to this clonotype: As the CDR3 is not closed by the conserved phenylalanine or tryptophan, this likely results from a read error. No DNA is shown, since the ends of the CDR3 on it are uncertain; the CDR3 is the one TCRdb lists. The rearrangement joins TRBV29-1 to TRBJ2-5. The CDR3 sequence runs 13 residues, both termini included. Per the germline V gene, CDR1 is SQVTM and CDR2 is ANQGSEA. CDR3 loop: CSVEDPIRETQCL.

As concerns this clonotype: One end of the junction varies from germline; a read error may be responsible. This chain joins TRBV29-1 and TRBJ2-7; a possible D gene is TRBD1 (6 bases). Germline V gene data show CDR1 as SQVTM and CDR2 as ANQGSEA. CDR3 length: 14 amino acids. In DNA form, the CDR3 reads TGCAGCGTCCCAGACAGGCTGGATCAGGTTGAGCACTACTTC. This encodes CSVPDRLDQVEHYF.

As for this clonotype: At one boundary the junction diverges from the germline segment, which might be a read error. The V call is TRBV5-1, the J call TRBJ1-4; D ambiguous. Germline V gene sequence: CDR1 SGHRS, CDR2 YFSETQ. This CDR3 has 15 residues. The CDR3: CTRSITGPSNEKLFF. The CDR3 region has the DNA TGCACCAGGAGCATAACCGGACCCAGTAATGAAAAACTGTTTTTT.

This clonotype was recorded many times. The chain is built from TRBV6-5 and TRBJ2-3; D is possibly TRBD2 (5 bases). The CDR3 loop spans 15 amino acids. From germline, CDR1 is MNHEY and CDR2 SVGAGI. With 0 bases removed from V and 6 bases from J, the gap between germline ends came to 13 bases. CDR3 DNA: TGTGCCAGCAGTTACTCGCCAGTTGGAGGTGATACGCAGTATTTT. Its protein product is CASSYSPVGGDTQYF.

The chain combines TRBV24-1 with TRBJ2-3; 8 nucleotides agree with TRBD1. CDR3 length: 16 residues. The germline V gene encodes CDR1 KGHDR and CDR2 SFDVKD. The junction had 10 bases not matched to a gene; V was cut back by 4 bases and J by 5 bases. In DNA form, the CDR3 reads TGTGCCACCAGTGACGGAAGGACAGGGAATATAGATACGCAGTATTTT. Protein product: CATSDGRTGNIDTQYF.

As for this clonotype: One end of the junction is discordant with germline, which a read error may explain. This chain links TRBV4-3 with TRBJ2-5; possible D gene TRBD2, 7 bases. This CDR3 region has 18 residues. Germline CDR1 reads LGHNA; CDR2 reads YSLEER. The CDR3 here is CANSQDLIGGGSQETQCF. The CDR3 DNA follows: TGCGCCAACAGCCAAGACCTGATTGGCGGGGGCTCGCAAGAGACCCAGTGCTTC.

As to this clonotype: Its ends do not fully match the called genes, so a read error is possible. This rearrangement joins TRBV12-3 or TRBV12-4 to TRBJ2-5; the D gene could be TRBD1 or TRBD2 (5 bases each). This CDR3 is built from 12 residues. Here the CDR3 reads CASSPEVGTHYF. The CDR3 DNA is TGCGCCAGCAGTCCCGAGGTCGGGACCCATTACTTC.

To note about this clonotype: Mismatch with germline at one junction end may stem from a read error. This CDR3 reads CASSTGGSTEAFF. The CDR3 bases are TGCGCAAGCAGCACAGGGGGGAGTACTGAAGCTTTCTTT. This chain joins TRBV6-6 and TRBJ1-1; the match to TRBD1 covers 8 bases. This CDR3 region has 13 residues. The germline V gene encodes CDR1 MNHNY and CDR2 SVGAGI (reference sequence).

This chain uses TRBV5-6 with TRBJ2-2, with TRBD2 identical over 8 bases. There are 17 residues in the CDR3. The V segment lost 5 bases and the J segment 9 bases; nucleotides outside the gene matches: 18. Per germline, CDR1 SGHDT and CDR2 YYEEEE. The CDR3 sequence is CASSLWGLVRTTRELFF. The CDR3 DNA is TGTGCCAGCAGTTTATGGGGACTAGTGCGGACAACCAGGGAGCTGTTTTTT.

The CDR3 region has the DNA TGTGCCATCACTTTATGGGGGCAAGGGAGATCCTACGAGCAGTACTTC. Amino acids: CAITLWGQGRSYEQYF. The chain combines TRBV12-3 or TRBV12-4 with TRBJ2-7, with a possible D match to TRBD1 (6 bases). The CDR3 spans 16 residues. V was shortened by 10 bases and J by 1 base, with 23 bases between the two germline ends.

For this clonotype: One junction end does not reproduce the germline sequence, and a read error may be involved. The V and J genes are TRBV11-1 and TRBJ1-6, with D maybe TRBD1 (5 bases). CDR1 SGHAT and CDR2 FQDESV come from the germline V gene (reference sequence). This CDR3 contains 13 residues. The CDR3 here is CASSRTQVSPLRF. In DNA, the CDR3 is TGTGCCAGCAGCCGGACACAGGTTTCACCTCTCCGCTTT.

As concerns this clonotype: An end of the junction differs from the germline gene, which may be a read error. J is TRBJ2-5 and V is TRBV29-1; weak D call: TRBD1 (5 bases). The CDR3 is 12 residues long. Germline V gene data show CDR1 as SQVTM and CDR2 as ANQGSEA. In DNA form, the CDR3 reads TGCAGCAGTATCGACAGTGGAGAGACCCAGTGCTTC. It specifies CSSIDSGETQCF. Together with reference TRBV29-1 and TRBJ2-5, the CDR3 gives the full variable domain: SAVISQKPSRDICQRGTSLTIQCQVDSQVTMMFWYRQQPGQSLTLIATANQGSEATYESGFVIDKFPISRPNLTFSTLTVSNMSPEDSSIYLCSSIDSGETQCFGPGTRLLVL.

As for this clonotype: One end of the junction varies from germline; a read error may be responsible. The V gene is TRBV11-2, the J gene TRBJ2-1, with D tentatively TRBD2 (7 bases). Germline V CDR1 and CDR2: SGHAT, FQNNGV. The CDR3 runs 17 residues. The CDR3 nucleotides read TGTACCAGCAGCTTAGATGTGGGGGGGCCGGTATCGGATGAGCACTTCTTC. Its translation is CTSSLDVGGPVSDEHFF. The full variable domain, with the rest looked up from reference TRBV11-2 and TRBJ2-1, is EAGVAQSPRYKIIEKRQSVAFWCNPISGHATLYWYQQILGQGPKLLIQFQNNGVVDDSQLPKDRFSAERLKGVDSTLKIQPAKLEDSAVYLCTSSLDVGGPVSDEHFFGPGTRLTVL.

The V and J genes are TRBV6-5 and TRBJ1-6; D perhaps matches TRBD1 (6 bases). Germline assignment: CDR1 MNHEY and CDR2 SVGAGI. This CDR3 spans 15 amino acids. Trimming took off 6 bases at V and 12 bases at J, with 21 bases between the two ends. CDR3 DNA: TGTGCCAGCAGGCTTGATCAGGGGCGGTTTTTACCCCTCCACTTT. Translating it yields CASRLDQGRFLPLHF.